Sequencing of this TCR beta chain was carried out in a study of blood T cell repertoires in COVID-19. Study information: Specimens from acute and convalescent COVID-19 originated in the United States, Italy and Spain.

Profiling relied on immunoSEQ multiplex PCR, and the TCRdb table lists in-frame clones only, not all of them. The sample records 180,000 or so clones, around nine tenths being singletons. The germline CDR1 and CDR2 sequences are LNHDA and SQIVND (reference sequence). The CDR3 covers 16 residues. V lost 5 bases, J lost 5 bases, and 13 bases stayed unmatched. The chain joins TRBV19 to TRBJ1-1, with TRBD1 matching 8 bases. Material for sequencing was peripheral blood. This sequence was found in a man younger than 30 with active or convalescent COVID-19. The CDR3 region is CASSPTSGGAWTEAFF. In nucleotides, the CDR3 is TGTGCCAGTAGTCCTACCTCAGGGGGCGCCTGGACTGAAGCTTTCTTT.